These 2 T cell receptor beta chains originate from one sample sequenced in a study of T cells in Graves' hyperthyroidism and ophthalmopathy (dated by TCRdb to between 2018 and 2021). Library construction relied on multiplex PCR. Instrument used: Illumina HiSeq 2000. Amplification of TCR beta CDR3 regions was carried out from RNA transcripts. The first round of RT-PCR for the TCR CDR3 was performed with the HTBI primer set and the Qiagen OneStep RT-PCR kit. TCRdb trimmed the raw reads at Q25, called clones with MiXCR and kept productive beta chains. Records with the same CDR3 protein are collapsed into one entry carrying the most frequent genes and DNA. Present in this sample are some 360,000 distinct CDR3 sequences, 15% to 20% of which were seen just once. In total, the top ten clones hold roughly a sixth of the sample. The source material was blood. The receptors here all came from a woman in her thirties or forties with Graves' ophthalmopathy.

This clonotype has at least ten counts. The chain has TRBV28 and TRBJ1-2; D not resolved. Germline loops: CDR1 MDHEN, CDR2 SYDVKM. Deletions cut 5 bases from V and 6 bases from J, with 10 bases between. The CDR3 has 12 amino acids. CDR3 amino acids: CASSPREDGYTF. In DNA, the CDR3 is TGTGCCAGCAGTCCCCGGGAAGATGGCTACACCTTC.

The chain's CDR3 is CASRHTPGRRNTEAFF. CDR3 DNA: TGTGCCAGCAGACATACACCGGGACGGAGGAACACTGAAGCTTTCTTT. This chain connects TRBV6-7 to TRBJ1-1; possible D gene TRBD1, 5 bases. TRBV6-7 is classed as an ORF, of uncertain function. The CDR3 covers 16 residues. The V end was cut by 6 bases, the J end by 1 base, with 18 bases between.